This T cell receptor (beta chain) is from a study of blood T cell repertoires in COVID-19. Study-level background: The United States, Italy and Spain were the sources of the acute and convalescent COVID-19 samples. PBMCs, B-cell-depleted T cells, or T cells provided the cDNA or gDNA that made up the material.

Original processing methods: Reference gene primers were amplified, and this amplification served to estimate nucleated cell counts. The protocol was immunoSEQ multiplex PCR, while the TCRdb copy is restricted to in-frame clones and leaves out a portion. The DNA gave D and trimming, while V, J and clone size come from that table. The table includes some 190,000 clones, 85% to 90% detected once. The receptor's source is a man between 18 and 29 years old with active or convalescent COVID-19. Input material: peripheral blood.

The CDR3 loop is CASSVGLAGGSYEQYF. The CDR3, as DNA: TGTGCCAGCAGCGTCGGACTAGCGGGAGGCTCCTACGAGCAGTACTTC. The chain is built from TRBV9 and TRBJ2-7, with 14 bases aligning to TRBD2. J gave up 0 bases and V 2 bases, and 1 base lay outside the gene matches. Per the germline V gene, CDR1 is SGDLS and CDR2 is YYNGEE. The CDR3 has 16 amino acids.